One sample yielded the 28 T cell receptor beta chains listed below, sequenced in a study of blood T cell repertoires in COVID-19. Produced via immunoSEQ multiplex PCR; TCRdb's table is partial and in-frame only. Of over 200,000 clones listed, 85% are singletons. Sequenced material: PBMCs or T cells enriched from blood (not recorded which). These receptors all stem from a man aged 35 to 55 who had recovered from COVID-19.

The CDR3 bases are TGCAGCGTTGAAGGCCCGGGAACGAACACCGGGGAGCTGTTTTTT. Protein: CSVEGPGTNTGELFF. This chain uses TRBV29-1 with TRBJ2-2; D may be TRBD2 (5 bases). V was cut by 1 base and J by 0 bases, with 9 bases left in between. Per the germline V gene, CDR1 is SQVTM and CDR2 is ANQGSEA. CDR3 length: 15 amino acids.

This chain joins TRBV12-5 and TRBJ2-1; 8 bases line up with TRBD2. The CDR3 sequence is 18 residues long. Germline CDR1 is LGHNT and CDR2 is FRNRAP. The V segment lost 2 bases and the J segment 6 bases; nucleotides outside the gene matches: 15. In nucleotides, the CDR3 is TGTGCTAGTGGTTTGAGAGGTCTGACTAGCGTAACCTCCAATGAGCAGTTCTTC. Amino acid sequence: CASGLRGLTSVTSNEQFF.

This clone was seen once. The chain is built from TRBV7-5 and TRBJ2-3; TRBD1 reflects the table's D call only, with no check against the DNA. TRBV7-5 is a known pseudogene. The CDR3 extends over 16 amino acids. In nucleotides, the CDR3 is TGTGCCAGAAGCTGTACAGGGGAAGAGGGCACAGATACGCAGTATTTT. Residues: CARSCTGEEGTDTQYF.

The chain employs TRBV6-5 and TRBJ1-4; 10 nucleotides line up with TRBD1. CDR3 length: 15 amino acids. J lost 2 bases, V lost 6 bases, and 3 bases had no gene match. Germline values: CDR1 MNHEY, CDR2 SVGAGI. CDR3 loop: CASRKTGGTNEKLFF. The CDR3 DNA is TGTGCCAGCAGAAAGACAGGGGGCACTAATGAAAAACTGTTTTTT.

The CDR3 bases are TGTGCCAGCAGCCAAGAGGGACACTACAATGAGCAGTTCTTC. Translating it yields CASSQEGHYNEQFF. The genes are TRBV3-1 (or the pseudogene TRBV3-2) and TRBJ2-1; weak D call: TRBD1 (6 bases). The CDR3 totals 14 residues. Germline CDR1 and CDR2: LGHDT and YNNKEL (reference sequence). Between the trimmed V and J ends, which lost 0 bases and 3 bases, there was a span of 6 bases.

The chain links TRBV5-1 to TRBJ1-3; the D gene is possibly TRBD1 (5 bases). This CDR3 region has 15 residues. Germline V gives CDR1 SGHRS, CDR2 YFSETQ. Trimming left V 1 base short and J 4 bases short, with 12 bases between. The CDR3: CASSLLGVPGNTIYF. As DNA, the CDR3 is TGCGCCAGCAGCTTGTTAGGGGTTCCCGGAAACACCATATATTTT.

The chain couples TRBV6-1 to TRBJ1-3, with 8 bases that match TRBD1. This CDR3 is 16 amino acids long. Trimming removed 0 bases from V and 0 bases from J; junction bases left unmatched: 1. Germline assignment: CDR1 MNHNS and CDR2 SASEGT. In DNA form, the CDR3 reads TGTGCCAGCAGTGAAGCGGACAGGGACTCTGGAAACACCATATATTTT. Translated, it gives CASSEADRDSGNTIYF.

J is TRBJ1-2 and V is TRBV25-1, with 7 bases identical to TRBD1. Germline loops: CDR1 MGHDK, CDR2 SYGVNS. Losses at the gene ends were 3 bases for V and 7 bases for J; bases not matched to a gene: 14. The CDR3 totals 16 residues. This CDR3 is CASSDENRGKVGGYTF. For the CDR3, the DNA is TGTGCCAGCAGTGACGAAAACAGGGGAAAAGTGGGTGGCTACACCTTC.

The chain combines TRBV7-9 with TRBJ2-2, with 12 bases aligning to TRBD2. The germline V gene encodes CDR1 SEHNR and CDR2 FQNEAQ (reference sequence). V was clipped by 5 bases and J by 5 bases; unmatched bases: 6. CDR3 size: 16 residues. CDR3 coding DNA: TGTGCCAGCAGCCAAGGACTAGCGGGATTTACCGGGGAGCTGTTTTTT. Protein sequence: CASSQGLAGFTGELFF.

The CDR3 bases are TGTGCCAGCAGCTTTCGCGACAGGGGGGCAACTAATGAAAAACTGTTTTTT. Translation gives CASSFRDRGATNEKLFF. This chain links TRBV7-9 with TRBJ1-4, with 9 bases fitting TRBD1. Germline CDR1 reads SEHNR; CDR2 reads FQNEAQ (reference sequence). The junction had 5 bases not matched to a gene; V was cut back by 3 bases and J by 0 bases. The CDR3 sequence is 17 residues long.

This clone occurred a few times. V and J are TRBV27 and TRBJ1-6; TRBD1 might be the D (6 bases). V was trimmed by 5 bases and J by 6 bases, leaving 8 bases between them. The length of the CDR3 is 13 residues. Germline CDR1 MNHEY, CDR2 SMNVEV (reference sequence). CDR3 in amino acids: CASSTRGNSPLHF. CDR3 nucleotide sequence: TGTGCCAGCAGTACCAGGGGTAATTCACCCCTCCACTTT.

In this sample, this clone turned up once. This chain uses TRBV5-1 with TRBJ2-7; maybe TRBD2 (5 bases). The germline gives CDR1 SGHRS, CDR2 YFSETQ. CDR3 size: 15 residues. V lost 0 bases to trimming and J lost 7 bases, with 17 bases between them. As DNA, the CDR3 is TGCGCCAGCAGCTTGGGGGGTACCACGCCGGGGGAGCAGTACTTC. Translation gives CASSLGGTTPGEQYF.

The chain is built from TRBV10-2 and TRBJ1-1; D unclear. The CDR3 has 13 residues. The V gene lost 5 bases and the J gene lost 4 bases, with 11 bases spanning the gap. The germline V gene has CDR1 WSHSY and CDR2 SAAADI. CDR3 in DNA: TGCGCCAGCAGTCGGGATGGCGGCACTGAAGCTTTCTTT. Residues: CASSRDGGTEAFF.

The chain has TRBV28 and TRBJ2-3; 7 positions match TRBD1. Germline V gives CDR1 MDHEN, CDR2 SYDVKM. The CDR3 spans 14 residues. Unmatched junction bases numbered 7, after V lost 6 bases and J lost 4 bases. The CDR3 protein is CASSRDTGADTQYF. CDR3 nucleotides: TGTGCCAGCAGCAGAGACACAGGGGCAGATACGCAGTATTTT.

The chain's CDR3 is CASSLRAPGKLFF. The CDR3 nucleotides are TGTGCCAGCAGCTTACGAGCTCCGGGAAAACTGTTTTTT. The V call is TRBV7-9, the J call TRBJ1-4; D remains unclear. The ends were cut back, 2 bases at V and 10 bases at J, with 11 bases in the middle. Germline V CDR1 and CDR2: SEHNR, FQNEAQ (reference sequence). The CDR3 is 13 residues long.

The rearrangement joins TRBV5-5 to TRBJ1-2; TRBD1 agrees at 7 bases. The CDR3 extends over 16 amino acids. Trimming cost V 0 bases and J 8 bases; bases outside gene matches: 13. Germline V gene lookup returns CDR1 SGHKS and CDR2 YYEKEE (reference sequence). The CDR3 DNA reads as TGTGCCAGCAGCTTGGCCGACAGGGTAAATTTCCGGGGCTACACCTTC. Residues: CASSLADRVNFRGYTF.

This clone was detected a few times. J is TRBJ2-7 and V is TRBV6-2 or TRBV6-3, with D possibly matching TRBD2 (6 bases). This CDR3 region has 18 residues. Germline values: CDR1 MNHEY, CDR2 SVGEGT. V was trimmed by 5 bases and J by 5 bases, leaving 28 bases between them. The CDR3 is CASSARRSWGRDFHEQYF. The CDR3 bases are TGTGCCAGCAGTGCGCGCCGCTCCTGGGGACGGGACTTCCACGAGCAGTACTTC.

The CDR3 is CSVRDSTLYEQYF. The CDR3 bases are TGCAGCGTTCGGGACTCCACATTATACGAGCAGTACTTC. This chain connects TRBV29-1 to TRBJ2-7; weak D call: TRBD2 (6 bases). With 5 bases removed from V and 4 bases from J, the gap between germline ends came to 15 bases. Germline CDR1 SQVTM, CDR2 ANQGSEA. The CDR3 consists of 13 residues.

This chain connects TRBV27 to TRBJ2-7, with 11 positions matching TRBD2. V lost 3 bases to trimming and J lost 6 bases; unmatched junction nucleotides: 13. Germline loops: CDR1 MNHEY, CDR2 SMNVEV (reference sequence). The CDR3 consists of 17 residues. CDR3 in amino acids: CASSFRLLAGGPIEQYF. The CDR3 DNA sequence: TGTGCCAGCAGTTTCCGCCTCCTAGCGGGAGGTCCGATCGAGCAGTACTTC.

The V call is TRBV4-3, the J call TRBJ2-1; 9 bases are a match to TRBD2. CDR1 LGHNA and CDR2 YSLEER come from the germline V gene. The CDR3 has 15 amino acids. The V gene end was trimmed by 4 bases and the J gene end by 4 bases; junction bases not matched to a gene: 5. The CDR3 bases are TGCGCCAGCAGCCCCGGGACTAGCCTATACAATGAGCAGTTCTTC. Its protein product is CASSPGTSLYNEQFF.

The rearrangement links TRBV30 to TRBJ2-7, with 13 bases aligning to TRBD2. The V segment lost 0 bases and the J segment 2 bases; nucleotides outside the gene matches: 1. This CDR3 is 15 amino acids long. CDR1 and CDR2 (germline): GTSNPN, SVGIG (reference sequence). Written as DNA, the CDR3 is TGTGCCTGGAGTGTAGGACTAGCGGGGGCCTACGAGCAGTACTTC. It specifies CAWSVGLAGAYEQYF.

The chain carries TRBV7-8 and TRBJ1-1, with unresolved D. CDR3 size: 12 residues. Looked up from germline, CDR1 is SGHVS and CDR2 is FQNEAQ. V gave up 4 bases and J gave up 3 bases, with 6 bases separating them. Here the CDR3 DNA reads TGTGCCAGCAGCTCCCATGACACTGAAGCTTTCTTT. This translates into CASSSHDTEAFF.

The V gene is TRBV11-2, the J gene TRBJ1-2; D remains ambiguous. Germline assignment: CDR1 SGHAT and CDR2 FQNNGV. This CDR3 is 12 amino acids long. V shed 3 bases and J shed 5 bases, with 7 bases lying between them. The DNA for the CDR3 is TGTGCCAGCAGCTTTTCGAGATATGGCTACACCTTC. This gives the protein CASSFSRYGYTF.

The CDR3 protein is CSVEGARNTEAFF. In DNA form, the CDR3 reads TGCAGCGTTGAGGGGGCGAGGAACACTGAAGCTTTCTTT. V usage is TRBV29-1 and J usage is TRBJ1-1; D might be TRBD1 (6 bases). Trimming stripped 3 bases from V and 1 base from J, with 9 bases between. The CDR3 has 13 residues. CDR1 is SQVTM and CDR2 is ANQGSEA in the germline V gene.

The CDR3 is CASSWGSGLTNTEAFF. DNA of the CDR3: TGCGCCAGCAGCTGGGGCTCGGGACTGACGAACACTGAAGCTTTCTTT. The chain couples TRBV5-1 to TRBJ1-1, with D maybe TRBD1 (5 bases). Trimming removed 3 bases at V and 1 base at J, with 16 bases between. Germline assignment: CDR1 SGHRS and CDR2 YFSETQ. The CDR3 covers 16 residues. Filled out from reference TRBV5-1 and TRBJ1-1, the complete variable domain reads KAGVTQTPRYLIKTRGQQVTLSCSPISGHRSVSWYQQTPGQGLQFLFEYFSETQRNKGNFPGRFSGRQFSNSRSEMNVSTLELGDSALYLCASSWGSGLTNTEAFFGQGTRLTVV.

The rearrangement links TRBV7-2 to TRBJ1-4; 8 bases are shared with TRBD1. V was pared by 5 bases and J by 10 bases, with 12 bases of the junction left unmatched. The CDR3 loop spans 15 amino acids. Germline V gene sequence: CDR1 SGHTA, CDR2 FQGNSA. CDR3 region: CASSPLPGQGGKLFF. The CDR3, as DNA: TGTGCCAGCAGCCCTCTCCCCGGACAGGGAGGAAAACTGTTTTTT.

This clone was recorded once. The genes are TRBV6-2 or TRBV6-3 and TRBJ2-2; 7 bases fit TRBD1. The CDR3 covers 15 residues. Germline lookup yields CDR1 MNHEY and CDR2 SVGEGT. J lost 0 bases, V lost 4 bases, and 2 bases had no gene match. CDR3 protein: CASSFGTANTGELFF. CDR3 coding DNA: TGTGCCAGCAGTTTCGGGACAGCGAACACCGGGGAGCTGTTTTTT.

This clone came up a few times. V and J are TRBV5-4 and TRBJ1-1, with a tentative D call TRBD1 (6 bases). With 2 bases removed from V and 6 bases from J, the gap between germline ends came to 17 bases. Germline V CDR1 and CDR2: SGHNT, YYREEE (reference sequence). This CDR3 has 15 residues. CDR3 DNA: TGTGCCAGCAGCTTATACGGACAGCCTGAGGCTGAAGCTTTCTTT. This gives the protein CASSLYGQPEAEAFF.